This T cell receptor beta chain was captured by sequencing in a study of shared T cell receptors in the human thymus. Produced via immunoSEQ multiplex PCR; TCRdb's table is partial and in-frame only. The sample has fewer than 700,000 clones, approximately 88% seen once. Germline CDR1 MNHEY, CDR2 SMNVEV (reference sequence). This CDR3 comprises 14 residues. The germline V and J ends were trimmed by 7 bases and 6 bases, with 16 bases remaining between them. These data were also reused for a study on human thymus T cells. That study reports: Donation came from healthy Finnish infants having corrective surgery for congenital heart defects. Surgeons resected thymus tissue during corrective heart surgery. Gene usage for V and J segments appeared biased in thymic and blood repertoires. Related studies noted strongly shared thymic repertoires across unrelated people.

V is TRBV27 and J is TRBJ2-1, with TRBD2 as a possible D gene (6 bases). Sequences were obtained from thymocytes. The sequence derives from a boy under two years old with a congenital heart defect. CDR3 region: CASTMGLGFNEQFF. The DNA of the CDR3 is TGTGCCAGCACTATGGGACTTGGCTTCAATGAGCAGTTCTTC.